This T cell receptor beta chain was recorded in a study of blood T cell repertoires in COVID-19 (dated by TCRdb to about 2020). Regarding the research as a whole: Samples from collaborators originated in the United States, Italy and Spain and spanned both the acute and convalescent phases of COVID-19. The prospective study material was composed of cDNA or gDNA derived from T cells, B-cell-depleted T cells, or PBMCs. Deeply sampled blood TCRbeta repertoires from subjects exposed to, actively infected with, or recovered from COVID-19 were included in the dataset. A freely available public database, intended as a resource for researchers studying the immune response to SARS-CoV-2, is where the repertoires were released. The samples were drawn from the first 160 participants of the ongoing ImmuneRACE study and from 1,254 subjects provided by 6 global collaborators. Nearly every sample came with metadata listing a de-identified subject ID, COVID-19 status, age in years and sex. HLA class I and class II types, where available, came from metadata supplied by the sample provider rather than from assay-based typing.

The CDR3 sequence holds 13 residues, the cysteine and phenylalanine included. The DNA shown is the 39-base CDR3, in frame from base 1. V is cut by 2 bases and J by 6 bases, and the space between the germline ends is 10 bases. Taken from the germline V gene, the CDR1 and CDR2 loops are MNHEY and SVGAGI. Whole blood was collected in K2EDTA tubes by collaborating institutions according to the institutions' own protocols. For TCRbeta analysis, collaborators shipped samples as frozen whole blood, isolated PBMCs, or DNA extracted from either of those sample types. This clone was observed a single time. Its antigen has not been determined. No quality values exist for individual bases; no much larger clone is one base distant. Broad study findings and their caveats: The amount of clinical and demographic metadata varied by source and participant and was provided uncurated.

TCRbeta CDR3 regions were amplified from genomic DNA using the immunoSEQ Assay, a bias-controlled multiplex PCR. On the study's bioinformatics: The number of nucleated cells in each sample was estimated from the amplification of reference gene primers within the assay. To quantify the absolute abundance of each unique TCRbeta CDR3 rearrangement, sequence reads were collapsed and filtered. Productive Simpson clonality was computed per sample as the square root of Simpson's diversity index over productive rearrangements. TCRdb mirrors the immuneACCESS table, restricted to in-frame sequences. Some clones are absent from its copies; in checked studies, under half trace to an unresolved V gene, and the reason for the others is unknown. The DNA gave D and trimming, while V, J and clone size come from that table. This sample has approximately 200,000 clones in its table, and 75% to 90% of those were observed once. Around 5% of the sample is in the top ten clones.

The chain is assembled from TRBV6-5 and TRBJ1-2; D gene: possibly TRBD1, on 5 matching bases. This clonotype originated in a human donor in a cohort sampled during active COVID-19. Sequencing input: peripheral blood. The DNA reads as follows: TGTGCCAGCAGTTACAACAGGCTCCATGGCTACACCTTC. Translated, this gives CASSYNRLHGYTF.